Listed below are T cell receptor beta chains from one sample, sequenced in a study of blood T cell repertoires in COVID-19. Profiling relied on immunoSEQ multiplex PCR, and the TCRdb table lists in-frame clones only, not all of them. Of just over 350,000 clones in the sample, around 88% were seen once. The material sequenced was peripheral blood. All receptors derive from a woman aged 55-75 years with COVID-19, enrolled during active disease. Each CDR3 is given with its conserved first and last residue. The order of the fields is J gene, D gene, clone size, V gene, CDR3 DNA, CDR3 protein. D genes are given only for firm matches. Clone size is not always given. Where it is, it says once, few, many or a class for expanded clones.

TRBJ2-5 TRBD1 . TRBV5-1 TGCGCCAGCACTGACAGGGGTGGGCAAGAGACCCAGTACTTC CASTDRGGQETQYF
TRBJ2-7 . . TRBV19 TGTGCCAGTAGCGAAACAGGGACGAACTACGAGCAGTACTTC CASSETGTNYEQYF
TRBJ1-2 TRBD1 few TRBV6-5 TGTGCCAGCAGTACCGACAGGGACTATGGCTACACCTTC CASSTDRDYGYTF
TRBJ1-1 TRBD1 . TRBV5-6 TGTGCCAGCAGCTTGGGGACAGGGGGAACTGAAGCTTTCTTT CASSLGTGGTEAFF
TRBJ2-1 . . TRBV4-3 TGCGCCAGCAGCCAATCATCTAGCTCCGGTGAGCAGTTCTTC CASSQSSSSGEQFF
TRBJ1-2 . . TRBV19 TGTGCCAGTAAGGACAGCCCTAACTATGGCTACACCTTC CASKDSPNYGYTF
TRBJ1-2 . . TRBV5-4 TGTGCCAGCAGCTTTGACATGGGGCAGGTCTATGGCTACACCTTC CASSFDMGQVYGYTF
TRBJ1-2 . . TRBV12-1 TGTGCCAGCAGCGGGGGGCCGGGACAGGGGGCCTCTGGCTACACCTTC CASSGGPGQGASGYTF
TRBJ2-3 . . TRBV2 TGTGCCAAGAAGGCGGGTCGCACAGATACGCAGTATTTT CAKKAGRTDTQYF
TRBJ1-2 . few TRBV10-1 TGCGCCAGCAGTGCGTACTTCTCTGGTGGCTACACCTTC CASSAYFSGGYTF
TRBJ2-3 TRBD2 . TRBV4-1 TGCGCCAGCAGCCAAATAGGAACGGGGGGGGCGCATTTT CASSQIGTGGAHF
TRBJ2-5 . few TRBV6-5 TGTGCCAGCAGTTACAAACTCCAAGAGACCCAGTACTTC CASSYKLQETQYF
TRBJ2-2 TRBD2 . TRBV5-3 TGTGCCAGAAGCAACTTACTAGCGGGGGGGGACCCGTCCGCGAACACCGGGGAGCTGTTTTTT CARSNLLAGGDPSANTGELFF
TRBJ1-6 . . TRBV10-3 TGTGCCATCAGTGAGTCGGCCGGGGTAGGTAATTCACCCCTCCACTTT CAISESAGVGNSPLHF
TRBJ2-7 TRBD1 . TRBV13 TGTGCCAGCAGCCAGGACAGGGGGCACTACGAGCAGTACTTC CASSQDRGHYEQYF
TRBJ2-1 TRBD1 once TRBV3-1/TRBV3-2 TGTGCCAGCAGCCAAGTGGGACAGGCCTACTACAATGAGCAGTTCTTC CASSQVGQAYYNEQFF
TRBJ2-2 TRBD2 . TRBV11-3 TGTGCCAGCAACGCCCCCCCTTATAGACTAGCGGCCGGGGAGCTGTTTTTT CASNAPPYRLAAGELFF
TRBJ2-7 . few TRBV18 TGTGCCAGCTCACCGCGGCAAAACTACTACGAGCAGTACTTC CASSPRQNYYEQYF
TRBJ1-1 . . TRBV6-2/TRBV6-3 TGTGCCAGCAGTTCCACAGTCTCTAAAGCTTTCTTT CASSSTVSKAFF
TRBJ2-7 . . TRBV9 TGTGCCAGCAGCCGAGGAGGGGAGCGCGAGCAGTACTTC CASSRGGEREQYF
TRBJ1-4 . . TRBV2 TGTGCCAGCGTACAGGCCTCAAATGAAAAACTGTTTTTT CASVQASNEKLFF
TRBJ2-7 TRBD1 . TRBV7-9 TGTGCCAGCAGCCGGACAGGGGGCGCCTACGAGCAGTACTTC CASSRTGGAYEQYF
TRBJ2-7 . . TRBV6-5 TGTGCCAGCAGTTACCGCGGCGGGGTCTCCTACGAGCAGTACTTC CASSYRGGVSYEQYF
TRBJ2-1 . . TRBV5-1 TGCGCCAGCAGCTTGTTGGGGGCTTCCTACAATGAGCAGTTCTTC CASSLLGASYNEQFF
TRBJ2-5 . . TRBV5-1 TGCGCCAGCAGCAACCTTAGCGGAAAAGAGACCCAGTACTTC CASSNLSGKETQYF
TRBJ1-2 . few TRBV2 TGTGCCAGCAGTGTCGAGCAGGGGCCTGGAGGCTACACCTTC CASSVEQGPGGYTF
TRBJ1-1 . . TRBV7-2 TGTGCCAGCAGCTTAGTAGAAAACACTGAAGCTTTCTTT CASSLVENTEAFF
TRBJ1-2 . few TRBV11-2 TGTGCCAGCAGCTTACCCGGGGTAGTATGGTATGGCTACACCTTC CASSLPGVVWYGYTF
TRBJ1-5 . . TRBV20-1 TGCAGTGCTAGTGCACAGTATAATCAGCCCCAGCATTTT CSASAQYNQPQHF
TRBJ2-2 TRBD2 . TRBV7-9 TGTGCCAGCCCGGGACTAGCGGGGGTGAACACCGGGGAGCTGTTTTTT CASPGLAGVNTGELFF
TRBJ1-1 TRBD1 . TRBV5-8 TGTGCCAGCAGCTGGTGGGGTGGGACAGGGGGCACTGAAGCTTTCTTT CASSWWGGTGGTEAFF
TRBJ1-5 . once TRBV19 TGTGCCAGTAGTATAGATCTAGGCGGCTATAGCAATCAGCCCCAGCATTTT CASSIDLGGYSNQPQHF
TRBJ1-1 . . TRBV21-1 TGTGCCAGCAGCAAAGTAGGGTCCGGAGGGAACACTGAAGCTTTCTTT CASSKVGSGGNTEAFF
TRBJ2-7 . once TRBV11-2 TGTGCCAGCAGCTTAGATCGGACAAGGTCCTACGAGCAGTACTTC CASSLDRTRSYEQYF
TRBJ1-5 . . TRBV19 TGTGCCAGTAGTATACTCGGCAGGGGAAGGGGTCAGCCCCAGCATTTT CASSILGRGRGQPQHF
TRBJ1-2 TRBD1 . TRBV4-3 TGCGCCAGCAGCCAAGACCCCGACAGGGGGAGAGACGGCTACACCTTC CASSQDPDRGRDGYTF
TRBJ2-2 TRBD2 . TRBV6-6 TGTGCCAGCAGTTACGGGGGGGCCGGGGAGCTGTTTTTT CASSYGGAGELFF
TRBJ2-3 . . TRBV12-5 TGTGCTAGTGGTTTATGGCAGGGGACAGATACGCAGTATTTT CASGLWQGTDTQYF
TRBJ2-2 TRBD1 . TRBV15 TGTGCCGCTGCAGGGGGCGACACCGGGGAGCTGTTTTTT CAAAGGDTGELFF
TRBJ2-7 TRBD1 . TRBV30 TGTGCCTCGACCCTCGGGACAGGTTACGAGCAGTACTTC CASTLGTGYEQYF
TRBJ1-5 . . TRBV5-1 TGCGCCAGCAGCTTGGCCGGGAACGGCCAATCGGCCCAGCATTTT CASSLAGNGQSAQHF
TRBJ1-1 . . TRBV18 TGTGCCAGCTCACCCCCGGGGGGGAACACTGAAGCTTTCTTT CASSPPGGNTEAFF